Presented here are 18 T cell receptor beta chains from one specimen sequenced in a study of blood T cells in healthy people across ages. Next came a second PCR, run for 7 to 11 cycles, which used a sample-barcoded 5' primer along with a J-beta primer mix. TCRdb used MiXCR to reprocess the 5' RACE reads, holding one entry per CDR3 protein. The sample consists of about 1.6 million distinct CDR3 sequences, almost 35% of them appearing once. The sequenced sample consisted of blood. These receptors originate from a woman aged 30 to 39 in good health.

The V and J genes are TRBV11-3 and TRBJ2-5; 8 bases map to TRBD1. The germline CDR1 and CDR2 sequences are SGHNT and YENEEA. The CDR3 is 16 amino acids. V dropped 3 bases and J dropped 5; count of bases not matched to a gene: 11. Here the CDR3 reads CASSLASQGALETQYF. The CDR3 region has the DNA TGTGCCAGCAGCTTGGCCTCTCAGGGGGCCCTGGAGACCCAGTACTTC.

Only a few counts were recorded for this clonotype. Mismatch with germline at one junction end may stem from a read error. This chain uses TRBV9 with TRBJ1-2; no firm D call. The germline CDR1 and CDR2 sequences are SGDLS and YYNGEE. The CDR3 totals 15 residues. CDR3 sequence: CAGSLSRGGSHGYTF. The CDR3 DNA follows: TGTGCCGGCAGCCTCTCCCGGGGAGGGAGCCATGGCTACACCTTC.

This chain joins TRBV20-1 and TRBJ2-7, with 10 bases fitting TRBD2. This CDR3 has 17 residues. The germline gives CDR1 DFQATT, CDR2 SNEGSKA (reference sequence). The trim removed 7 bases at V and 1 base at J, leaving 16 bases unmatched. In DNA form, the CDR3 reads TGCAGTGTTACTAAAAATATAGCGGGAGGCCGGTCCTACGAGCAGTACTTC. As protein: CSVTKNIAGGRSYEQYF.

CDR3 loop: CASSSQKVGELFF. CDR3 in DNA: TGTGCCAGCAGCTCCCAGAAAGTCGGGGAGCTGTTTTTT. The rearrangement joins TRBV7-7 to TRBJ2-2; D call uncertain. Germline CDR1 is SSHAT and CDR2 is FNYEAQ (reference sequence). The CDR3 consists of 13 residues. The ends were cut back, 4 bases at V and 7 bases at J, with 10 bases in the middle.

This clonotype has at least ten counts. The chain has TRBV6-2 or TRBV6-3 and TRBJ2-1; D not certain. The V end was cut by 6 bases, the J end by 10 bases, with 16 bases between. The CDR3 covers 13 residues. Per the germline V gene, CDR1 is MNHEY and CDR2 is SVGEGT. CDR3 loop: CASSYGRVGEQFF. CDR3 nucleotide sequence: TGTGCCAGCAGCTACGGTAGGGTGGGGGAGCAGTTCTTC.

The chain carries TRBV27 and TRBJ2-3, with 11 bases lining up with TRBD2. The V gene's germline CDR1 is MNHEY and CDR2 SMNVEV (reference sequence). The length of the CDR3 is 15 residues. V dropped 8 bases and J dropped 5; count of bases not matched to a gene: 9. The CDR3 DNA reads TGTGCCAGCTCAATGACTAGCGGGGCCGGAGATACGCAGTATTTT. This codes for CASSMTSGAGDTQYF.

V and J are TRBV27 and TRBJ1-6; D call uncertain. The V gene's germline CDR1 is MNHEY and CDR2 SMNVEV (reference sequence). This CDR3 is 14 amino acids long. Trimming removed 6 bases at V and 7 bases at J, with 13 bases between. In DNA, the CDR3 is TGTGCCAGCAGCCCAGTCCTACCAAATTCACCCCTCCACTTT. Protein product: CASSPVLPNSPLHF.

The chain links TRBV27 to TRBJ2-7; 9 nucleotides match TRBD2. After removal of 2 bases from V and 0 bases from J, the junction contained 2 bases not matched to a gene. CDR3 size: 15 residues. Germline lookup yields CDR1 MNHEY and CDR2 SMNVEV (reference sequence). Here the CDR3 DNA reads TGTGCCAGCAGTTTAGCGGGAGGGTTCTCCTACGAGCAGTACTTC. Encoded protein: CASSLAGGFSYEQYF.

This clonotype was detected a few times. The V gene is TRBV20-1, the J gene TRBJ2-7; TRBD2 matches 8 bases. The CDR3 runs to 14 residues. Trimming removed 5 bases from V and 2 bases from J; junction bases left unmatched: 8. The germline V gene has CDR1 DFQATT and CDR2 SNEGSKA (reference sequence). The CDR3 here is CSAPGGIGTYEQYF. In nucleotides, the CDR3 is TGCAGTGCTCCGGGGGGGATTGGGACCTACGAGCAGTACTTC.

The rearrangement joins TRBV11-1 to TRBJ2-3, with 8 bases fitting TRBD2. Germline V gene data show CDR1 as SGHAT and CDR2 as FQDESV (reference sequence). CDR3 size: 15 residues. Losses at the gene ends were 5 bases for V and 2 bases for J; bases not matched to a gene: 6. The CDR3 sequence: CASSRGTSHTDTQYF. The CDR3 region has the DNA TGTGCCAGCAGCCGCGGGACTAGTCACACAGATACGCAGTATTTT. The variable domain in full, with the rest retrieved from reference TRBV11-1 and TRBJ2-3, is EAEVAQSPRYKITEKSQAVAFWCDPISGHATLYWYRQILGQGPELLVQFQDESVVDDSQLPKDRFSAERLKGVDSTLKIQPAELGDSAMYLCASSRGTSHTDTQYFGPGTRLTVL.

This clonotype was found once. The chain carries TRBV18 and TRBJ1-2; tentative D call: TRBD1 (5 bases). Germline V gives CDR1 KGHSH, CDR2 LQKENI. Trimming removed 3 bases from V and 6 bases from J, with 14 bases in between. The CDR3 is 14 amino acids. CDR3 sequence: CASSPYVGEDGYTF. CDR3 coding DNA: TGTGCCAGCTCACCGTATGTAGGGGAGGATGGCTACACCTTC.

This clonotype has just a few counts. The chain joins TRBV20-1 to TRBJ2-7; 7 bases line up with TRBD1. Germline CDR1 DFQATT, CDR2 SNEGSKA (reference sequence). J was trimmed by 1 base and V by 4 bases; bases with no gene match: 4. This CDR3 comprises 13 residues. Written as DNA, the CDR3 is TGCAGTGCTATGGGACAGAATTCCTACGAGCAGTACTTC. Translated, it gives CSAMGQNSYEQYF.

The rearrangement links TRBV5-1 to TRBJ2-7; 16 bases are a match to TRBD2. With 4 bases clipped from V and 3 bases from J, the junction kept 7 bases outside the gene matches. The CDR3 contains 17 residues. From germline, CDR1 is SGHRS and CDR2 YFSETQ. In DNA, the CDR3 is TGCGCCAGCAGCGCTGGGACTAGCGGGAGGGCCTACTACGAGCAGTACTTC. It is translated as CASSAGTSGRAYYEQYF.

In this sample, this clonotype turned up a few times. The chain links TRBV24-1 to TRBJ2-7; 8 nucleotides match TRBD2. V lost 4 bases, J lost 5 bases, and 9 bases stayed unmatched. Germline CDR1 KGHDR, CDR2 SFDVKD. This CDR3 has 15 amino acids. The CDR3 coding sequence is TGTGCCACCAGTGACCCGGGACTAGTAGGTGACGAGCAGTACTTC. Amino acid sequence: CATSDPGLVGDEQYF.

There are a few counts of this clonotype. The V call is TRBV7-9, the J call TRBJ2-7, with 10 bases fitting TRBD1. Germline V gives CDR1 SEHNR, CDR2 FQNEAQ (reference sequence). J was trimmed by 5 bases and V by 7 bases; bases with no gene match: 14. The CDR3 is 16 amino acids. CDR3 protein: CASTSSTGTGVHEQYF. The CDR3 DNA reads TGTGCCAGCACCAGTTCAACCGGGACAGGGGTACACGAGCAGTACTTC.

The chain couples TRBV20-1 to TRBJ2-7; D may be TRBD1 (5 bases). The CDR3 has 14 residues. The V gene lost 1 base and the J gene lost 4 bases, with 14 bases spanning the gap. The germline gives CDR1 DFQATT, CDR2 SNEGSKA (reference sequence). In DNA, the CDR3 is TGCAGTGCTAGAGCAGAGACAGTTAGTTACGAGCAGTACTTC. It codes for CSARAETVSYEQYF.

This clonotype was seen many times. As DNA, the CDR3 is TGTGCCAGCAGTGCTGAATACGAGCAGTACTTC. Its translation: CASSAEYEQYF. The V and J genes are TRBV7-2 and TRBJ2-7; D gene uncertain. The V gene lost 6 bases and the J gene lost 4 bases, with 7 bases spanning the gap. CDR1 and CDR2 from the germline V gene are SGHTA and FQGNSA. This CDR3 is built from 11 residues.

The chain uses TRBV20-1 and TRBJ1-3; D perhaps matches TRBD1 (6 bases). CDR1 DFQATT and CDR2 SNEGSKA come from the germline V gene (reference sequence). Trimming removed 6 bases from V and 3 bases from J, with 18 bases in between. This CDR3 spans 15 amino acids. CDR3 residues: CSAKLQGHDGNTIYF. CDR3 bases: TGCAGTGCAAAGCTACAGGGACATGATGGAAACACCATATATTTT.